The present T cell receptor (beta chain) was sequenced within a study of T cell responses to AZD1222 COVID-19 vaccine. Method: immunoSEQ multiplex PCR; TCRdb's copy keeps in-frame clones and lacks some. Found here are 80,000 to 90,000 clones, about 88% of them singletons; the top ten hold around 3%. Notes on this clone: Antigen specificity is unknown.

Overall study findings and caveats: Possibly, clonal diversity was underestimated; donors were largely white British and included more females. Baseline serostatus was positive in only six AZD1222 recipients. Once two AZD1222 doses were given, Spike-specific TCR breadth and depth went up. Reports say nearly half of spike-specific TCRs go after unmutated variant regions.

V gave up 0 bases and J gave up 6 bases, with 9 bases separating them. Per germline, CDR1 MNHEY and CDR2 SVGAGI. The CDR3 is made up of 13 amino acids. The chain employs TRBV6-5 and TRBJ2-7, with D hard to call. This clonotype was obtained from an adult in good health. The sample consisted of peripheral blood, taken on day 0 of AZD1222 vaccination. The CDR3: CASSYSRRGEQYF. For the CDR3, the DNA is TGTGCCAGCAGTTACTCGCGGCGCGGCGAGCAGTACTTC.